This TCR beta chain appears in the sequencing data of a study of T cell responses to AZD1222 COVID-19 vaccine (dated by TCRdb to 2020 to 2022). About the full investigation: Because spike-specific TCR depth and breadth did not differ between the two schedules, AZD1222 recipients who got a second dose at roughly 4 weeks were pooled with those who got a second dose at roughly 12 weeks. A total of about 230 trial participants underwent TCR sequencing, of whom around 200 received two doses of AZD1222 and about 25 received two doses of the MenACWY control vaccine. Trial participants were enrolled by age into subgroups of 18-55, 56-69 and 70-plus years, and around 140, 26 and 57 TCR-sequenced participants, respectively, were included in these subgroups.

The time point tag for this specimen amounts to: baseline before first vaccination. Vaccinee samples were obtained from the UK trials COV001 and COV002, which included a single-blind randomized controlled phase 2/3 trial of AZD1222 (ChAdOx1 nCoV-19) in healthy adults. For TCRbeta chain sequencing, PBMC samples were collected from trial participants at day 0 and at day 28 after the second dose. Of note for this clone: Its binding antigen is unknown. Base qualities are not at hand, and no much larger clone is one base apart.

The CDR3 runs 16 amino acids, cysteine and phenylalanine included. Only the CDR3 portion is preserved as DNA: 48 bases, with reading frame beginning at the first base. CDR1 and CDR2 are drawn from the germline V gene: MGHRA, YSYEKL. The germline V and J ends show losses of 0 bases and 7 bases respectively, and no gene match explains 9 bases of the junction. The CDR3 regions of human TCRbeta chains were analyzed by immunosequencing. From the authors' description of their analysis: TCRs in the repertoires were matched against a reference library of SARS-CoV-2-specific TCRs that had been generated with the MIRA antigen-specificity platform. Breadth meant the fraction of unique TCRs that were SARS-CoV-2-associated, whereas depth meant the fraction of total T cells that were SARS-CoV-2-associated. Using the MIRA data, each spike-specific TCR was assigned both to the spike region to which the TCR was reactive and to a CD4 or CD8 class. Log10-transformed breadth and depth values were compared by one-way ANOVA with Sidak's multiple comparisons tests. In its TCRdb copy, this immuneACCESS table keeps in-frame sequences only and misses some clones. Where compared with another copy, unresolved V genes explain less than half of these, and the others have no known cause. D and trimming were read from the DNA, whereas the V and J calls and clone size are those reported in that table. In all, the sample holds about 140,000 clones, and roughly 93% of those were seen once. The top ten clones comprise 5.1% of the sample.

Study-level results and caveats: Spike-specific TCR breadth and depth rose significantly after two AZD1222 doses compared with day 0 and with MenACWY recipients. Reportedly, almost half of the unique spike-specific TCRs recognized epitopes lying outside the regions that are mutated in the B.1.351 and B.1.1.7 variants. Because no day 14 peak-response samples were available, repertoires were characterized only after the peak T cell response. In the small 56-69-year group, the increase in depth fell short of significance, most likely because of low power. Most participants were white British and females outnumbered males, and the authors suggested that clonal diversity may have been underestimated. The whole spike protein was spanned by vaccine-associated CD4 TCRs, and dominant responses were seen in regions 160-218 and 743-854. Conclusions about previously exposed vaccinees were limited because only six or seven AZD1222 recipients were SARS-CoV-2 seropositive at baseline.

Source: peripheral blood, taken on day 0 of AZD1222 vaccination. The source of this sequence is an adult in good health. Here the chain combines TRBV4-1 and TRBJ1-5; TRBD1 agrees with 7 junctional bases. CDR3 protein: CASSQDWYRGGQPQHF. The sequenced DNA: TGCGCCAGCAGCCAAGATTGGTACAGGGGAGGGCAGCCCCAGCATTTT.